The 14 T cell receptor beta chains reported below all come from one sample, sequenced in a study of T cells in localized non-small cell lung cancer. Assay used: immunoSEQ multiplex PCR; TCRdb lists only in-frame clones, some missing. This sample has about 2,600 clones, with approximately 44% found just once. The material sequenced was lung tumor tissue, taken before any cancer treatment. Every receptor here comes from a woman aged 35 to 70 with stage II squamous cell lung carcinoma.

The V call is TRBV9, the J call TRBJ2-2; a possible D gene is TRBD1 (5 bases). The CDR3 is made up of 15 amino acids. Looked up from germline, CDR1 is SGDLS and CDR2 is YYNGEE. The V end was cut by 6 bases, the J end by 5 bases, with 17 bases between. The CDR3 region is CASKIDAGPTGELFF. The DNA of the CDR3 is TGTGCCAGCAAAATTGACGCAGGGCCGACCGGGGAGCTGTTTTTT.

J is TRBJ1-5 and V is TRBV6-8; 8 nucleotides align to TRBD1. J lost 7 bases, V lost 5 bases, and 7 bases had no gene match. The CDR3 runs to 14 residues. CDR1 and CDR2 from the germline V gene are MNHGY and SAAAGT. Here the CDR3 DNA reads TGTGCCAGCAGTAGGGCAGGGGGCGGGCAGCCCCAGCATTTT. Translating gives CASSRAGGGQPQHF.

V usage is TRBV19 and J usage is TRBJ2-2, with a tentative D call TRBD2 (5 bases). Trimming left V 4 bases short and J 10 bases short, with 25 bases between. Germline V gives CDR1 LNHDA, CDR2 SQIVND (reference sequence). This CDR3 has 17 residues. The CDR3 nucleotides read TGTGCCAGTAGTAACACCCCCTCGGGGTCCCTCTACGAGGAGCTGTTTTTT. Its translation: CASSNTPSGSLYEELFF.

The V gene is TRBV6-8, the J gene TRBJ1-4; 7 bases align to TRBD1. The CDR3 runs to 14 residues. Germline CDR1 MNHGY, CDR2 SAAAGT. With 5 bases clipped from V and 0 bases from J, the junction kept 0 bases outside the gene matches. CDR3 amino acids: CASSDRATNEKLFF. The CDR3 nucleotides read TGTGCCAGCAGTGACAGGGCAACTAATGAAAAACTGTTTTTT.

This clone showed up just a few times. The V call is TRBV7-5, the J call TRBJ2-7; the D segment call TRBD2 is taken from the table without a DNA check. TRBV7-5 counts as a pseudogene. The length of the CDR3 is 15 residues. CDR3 amino acids: CASSPRGGNWGEQYF. For the CDR3, the DNA is TGTGCCAGCAGCCCAAGGGGCGGGAACTGGGGCGAGCAGTACTTT.

This rearrangement joins TRBV29-1 to TRBJ2-5; 11 nucleotides align to TRBD2. The CDR3 length is 15 residues. Trimming removed 6 bases from V and 4 bases from J; junction bases left unmatched: 10. The germline CDR1 and CDR2 sequences are SQVTM and ANQGSEA. CDR3 nucleotides: TGCAGCGTACCCACTAGCGGGAGTTTTGGAGAGACCCAGTACTTC. Translation gives CSVPTSGSFGETQYF.

The chain couples TRBV6-8 to TRBJ1-1; 9 bases are a match to TRBD1. V was pared by 7 bases and J by 1 base, with 7 bases of the junction left unmatched. Germline CDR1 and CDR2: MNHGY and SAAAGT. This CDR3 is 15 amino acids long. CDR3 amino acids: CASIPGGQGNTEAFF. The CDR3 DNA reads TGTGCCAGCATCCCTGGGGGACAGGGGAACACTGAAGCTTTCTTT.

This rearrangement joins TRBV19 to TRBJ1-6; TRBD1 might be the D (5 bases). The CDR3 loop spans 16 amino acids. Trimming took 3 bases from V and 6 from J, leaving 15 bases between them. The germline V gene encodes CDR1 LNHDA and CDR2 SQIVND (reference sequence). CDR3 nucleotide sequence: TGTGCCAGTAGTATGCCGGGACTTTTGAGTAATTCACCCCTCCACTTT. Translated, it gives CASSMPGLLSNSPLHF.

This chain uses TRBV6-8 with TRBJ2-3; 9 bases fit TRBD2. V was pared by 6 bases and J by 6 bases, with 13 bases of the junction left unmatched. From germline, CDR1 is MNHGY and CDR2 SAAAGT. This CDR3 has 16 amino acids. CDR3: CASRGGASGELDTQYF. The CDR3, as DNA: TGTGCCAGCAGGGGGGGAGCTAGCGGGGAACTGGATACGCAGTATTTT.

The CDR3 sequence: CASSLLDVGLYF. CDR3 coding DNA: TGTGCCAGCAGTTTACTGGACGTCGGTCTCTACTTC. This sequence joins TRBV28 and TRBJ2-5, with no clear D. Germline V gives CDR1 MDHEN, CDR2 SYDVKM. The V end was cut by 2 bases, the J end by 14 bases, with 15 bases between. The CDR3 sequence is 12 residues long.

This clone was detected only once. V and J are TRBV2 and TRBJ2-7; the match to TRBD2 covers 11 bases. The trim removed 4 bases at V and 6 bases at J, leaving 5 bases unmatched. Germline CDR1 is SNHLY and CDR2 is FYNNEI. The length of the CDR3 is 14 residues. CDR3 DNA: TGTGCCAGCAGTGGGGAGGGACTAGCGGCCGAGCAGTACTTC. Translated, it gives CASSGEGLAAEQYF.

This clone was detected only a few times. V usage is TRBV11-3 and J usage is TRBJ1-1, with a possible D match to TRBD1 (6 bases). The CDR3 loop spans 14 amino acids. The V end was cut by 1 base, the J end by 2 bases, with 8 bases between. Germline V gives CDR1 SGHNT, CDR2 YENEEA. DNA for the CDR3: TGTGCCAGCAGCTTAGGGGGACACAACACTGAAGCTTTCTTT. It specifies CASSLGGHNTEAFF.

The J gene is TRBJ2-1, the V gene TRBV7-5; the DNA was not used to check the table's D call, TRBD2. TRBV7-5 represents a pseudogene. This CDR3 has 15 amino acids. CDR3 in DNA: TGTGCCAGCAGCTTCTCTAGCGGGGAGTACAATGAGCAGTTCTTC. Translating it yields CASSFSSGEYNEQFF.

This chain links TRBV19 with TRBJ2-6; D is unclear. V dropped 2 bases and J dropped 0 bases, with 8 bases sitting between them. This CDR3 contains 16 residues. Germline CDR1 LNHDA, CDR2 SQIVND (reference sequence). CDR3 bases: TGTGCCAGTAGTATAACGGAGACCTCTGGGGCCAACGTCCTGACTTTC. Its protein is CASSITETSGANVLTF. Using reference TRBV19 and TRBJ2-6 for the parts outside the CDR3, the full variable domain is DGGITQSPKYLFRKEGQNVTLSCEQNLNHDAMYWYRQDPGQGLRLIYYSQIVNDFQKGDIAEGYSVSREKKESFPLTVTSAQKNPTAFYLCASSITETSGANVLTFGAGSRLTVL.